The 32 T cell receptor beta chains listed next were all sequenced from one sample in a study of CD4 T cells in relation to SARS-CoV-2 and coronaviruses. Profiled with immunoSEQ multiplex PCR; TCRdb holds only in-frame clones, not every one. The data show some 64,000 clones, over 90% seen once. Unexposed donor CD4+ T cells date from about 2011-2018, before the COVID-19 pandemic. Sequenced input: naive CD4+ T cells from PBMCs. Subset specified: naive CD4+ T cells isolated by negative enrichment. Receptors originate from a human donor in good health.

CDR3 amino acids: CASSPQTGNTEAFF. CDR3 sequence (DNA): TGTGCCAGCTCACCACAGACGGGCAACACTGAAGCTTTCTTT. The rearrangement links TRBV18 to TRBJ1-1; no clear D. Germline-derived CDR1 and CDR2 are KGHSH and LQKENI. Trimming shortened V by 1 base and J by 2 bases, and 8 bases separated the two germline ends. This CDR3 is 14 amino acids long.

The chain combines TRBV10-1 with TRBJ1-4; 7 bases map to TRBD1. CDR3 length: 13 amino acids. V lost 8 bases, J lost 5 bases, and 5 bases stayed unmatched. Germline CDR1 WNHNN, CDR2 SYGVQD (reference sequence). CDR3 in amino acids: CASADRENEKLFF. The CDR3 DNA is TGCGCCAGCGCCGACAGGGAGAATGAAAAACTGTTTTTT.

The chain employs TRBV6-6 and TRBJ1-1; 7 positions match TRBD1. Trimming removed 10 bases from V and 0 bases from J; junction bases left unmatched: 8. CDR1 is MNHNY, CDR2 SVGAGI, per germline (reference sequence). The CDR3 covers 14 residues. The CDR3 DNA reads as TGTGCCACCCGGGACAGAGGTATGAACACTGAAGCTTTCTTT. Protein product: CATRDRGMNTEAFF.

This clone was detected only a few times. The chain combines TRBV18 with TRBJ1-6; the D is unclear. Trimming stripped 5 bases from V and 8 bases from J, with 13 bases between. CDR1 KGHSH and CDR2 LQKENI come from the germline V gene. This CDR3 comprises 14 residues. CDR3 protein: CASSTTETYSPLHF. The CDR3 DNA sequence: TGTGCCAGCTCAACGACGGAAACTTATTCACCCCTCCACTTT.

This chain uses TRBV27 with TRBJ2-2; 7 bases fit TRBD2. In germline, CDR1 is MNHEY, CDR2 SMNVEV (reference sequence). Trimming removed 7 bases from V and 4 bases from J; junction bases left unmatched: 6. This CDR3 is 14 amino acids long. CDR3 residues: CASTVAGSTGELFF. The CDR3 bases are TGTGCCAGCACCGTAGCGGGTAGCACCGGGGAGCTGTTTTTT.

The chain combines TRBV18 with TRBJ2-5, with 9 bases matching TRBD1. V lost 4 bases to trimming and J lost 1 base; unmatched junction nucleotides: 1. The CDR3 spans 14 residues. Germline V gene data show CDR1 as KGHSH and CDR2 as LQKENI. The CDR3 sequence: CASSRQGVQETQYF. DNA of the CDR3: TGTGCCAGCTCACGACAGGGGGTCCAAGAGACCCAGTACTTC.

The CDR3 loop is CASSTVTSGQETQYF. DNA of the CDR3: TGTGCCAGCAGCACCGTGACTAGCGGCCAAGAGACCCAGTACTTC. The rearrangement joins TRBV21-1 to TRBJ2-5; the DNA was not compared with TRBD2, the D call given in the table. TRBV21-1 is recorded as a pseudogene. The length of the CDR3 is 15 residues.

The genes are TRBV20-1 and TRBJ2-1; 7 bases are a match to TRBD2. The CDR3 runs to 11 residues. Germline V lookup: CDR1 DFQATT, CDR2 SNEGSKA (reference sequence). The CDR3 coding sequence is TGCAGCCCCGCGGGAGACAATGAGCAGTTCTTC. Its translation: CSPAGDNEQFF.

This sequence joins TRBV24-1 and TRBJ2-5, with 7 bases that match TRBD1. This CDR3 is 15 amino acids long. V trimming: 2 bases; J trimming: 3 bases; junction bases outside the gene matches: 5. CDR1 is KGHDR, CDR2 SFDVKD, per germline. CDR3 bases: TGTGCCACCAGTGATTCCCGGGGACAGAAAGAGACCCAGTACTTC. This gives the protein CATSDSRGQKETQYF.

This sequence joins TRBV14 and TRBJ2-7; TRBD1 aligns across 10 bases. Germline lookup yields CDR1 SGHDN and CDR2 FVKESK. The CDR3 runs 16 residues. The trim removed 5 bases at V and 3 bases at J, leaving 10 bases unmatched. CDR3 amino acids: CASSKSGTGVFYEQYF. Here the CDR3 DNA reads TGTGCCAGCAGCAAATCCGGGACAGGGGTCTTCTACGAGCAGTACTTC. The entire variable domain, with the rest obtained from reference TRBV14 and TRBJ2-7, is as follows: EAGVTQFPSHSVIEKGQTVTLRCDPISGHDNLYWYRRVMGKEIKFLLHFVKESKQDESGMPNNRFLAERTGGTYSTLKVQPAELEDSGVYFCASSKSGTGVFYEQYFGPGTRLTVT.

This chain connects TRBV12-3 or TRBV12-4 to TRBJ1-2; D uncertain. This CDR3 comprises 11 residues. Trimming took 5 bases from V and 14 from J, leaving 15 bases between them. The CDR3, as DNA: TGTGCCAGCAGTATCCGGCTGGCGAGGACCTTC. This translates into CASSIRLARTF.

V usage is TRBV5-1 and J usage is TRBJ2-5; D perhaps matches TRBD1 (5 bases). CDR3 size: 14 residues. The germline CDR1 and CDR2 sequences are SGHRS and YFSETQ. V was pared by 1 base and J by 5 bases, with 12 bases between. The CDR3 sequence: CASSLQTASETQYF. DNA for the CDR3: TGCGCCAGCAGCTTGCAGACAGCCAGCGAGACCCAGTACTTC.

The chain combines TRBV5-1 with TRBJ2-5, with a weak D call TRBD2 (7 bases). With 0 bases removed from V and 5 bases from J, the gap between germline ends came to 14 bases. Germline V lookup: CDR1 SGHRS, CDR2 YFSETQ. CDR3 length: 15 residues. The CDR3 is CASSLAQGRGETQYF. The DNA of the CDR3 is TGCGCCAGCAGCTTGGCCCAAGGGAGGGGGGAGACCCAGTACTTC.

This chain connects TRBV5-1 to TRBJ2-3, with 8 bases aligning to TRBD2. Germline CDR1 is SGHRS and CDR2 is YFSETQ. Trimming took 0 bases from V and 0 from J; bases not matched to a gene: 9. This CDR3 has 18 amino acids. CDR3 loop: CASSLAAGGPRSTDTQYF. In DNA form, the CDR3 reads TGCGCCAGCAGCTTGGCGGCGGGAGGACCCCGTAGCACAGATACGCAGTATTTT.

A single count supports this clone. The rearrangement uses TRBV5-1 and TRBJ2-5; possible D gene TRBD1, 6 bases. V lost 1 base and J lost 11, with 15 bases in between. CDR3 length equals 13 residues. Germline V gene data show CDR1 as SGHRS and CDR2 as YFSETQ. CDR3 sequence reads: CASSLYVGGSQYF. In nucleotides, the CDR3 is TGCGCCAGCAGCTTGTACGTTGGGGGCTCACAGTACTTC.

J is TRBJ2-1 and V is TRBV10-1, with D perhaps TRBD2 (6 bases). V lost 2 bases, J lost 9 bases, and 20 bases lay in between. The CDR3 is 16 amino acids. The germline gives CDR1 WNHNN, CDR2 SYGVQD (reference sequence). The CDR3 is CASSEGGARARGEQFF. The CDR3 nucleotides are TGCGCCAGCAGTGAGGGCGGGGCCCGAGCCCGGGGTGAGCAGTTCTTC.

The chain couples TRBV28 to TRBJ1-6; a weak D match, TRBD1 (5 bases). V lost 3 bases to trimming and J lost 7 bases, with 10 bases between them. CDR3 length: 14 residues. Germline CDR1 is MDHEN and CDR2 is SYDVKM. CDR3 coding DNA: TGTGCCAGCAGTTTGGGGGGTAGGAATTCACCCCTCCACTTT. Translation: CASSLGGRNSPLHF.

CDR3 nucleotides: TGTGCCAGCAGCGTAATTAGCGGGGGGAACACCGGGGAGCTGTTTTTT. As protein: CASSVISGGNTGELFF. The chain uses TRBV9 and TRBJ2-2; TRBD2 matches at 9 bases. Germline CDR1 SGDLS, CDR2 YYNGEE. This CDR3 region has 16 residues. V shed 1 base and J 1 base; nucleotides not matched to a gene: 2. Full variable domain (remainder filled in from reference TRBV9 and TRBJ2-2): DSGVTQTPKHLITATGQRVTLRCSPRSGDLSVYWYQQSLDQGLQFLIQYYNGEERAKGNILERFSAQQFPDLHSELNLSSLELGDSALYFCASSVISGGNTGELFFGEGSRLTVL.

The CDR3 nucleotides are TGTGCCAGCAGCGTAGCGAGGGGGCCGAACACCGGGGAGCTGTTTTTT. Translation gives CASSVARGPNTGELFF. The chain has TRBV9 and TRBJ2-2; TRBD1 agrees at 7 bases. The V gene's germline CDR1 is SGDLS and CDR2 YYNGEE. The trim removed 0 bases at V and 0 bases at J, leaving 2 bases unmatched. The CDR3 is 16 amino acids.

This clone was counted only a few times. J is TRBJ2-7 and V is TRBV7-9; 9 bases map to TRBD1. Germline V CDR1 and CDR2: SEHNR, FQNEAQ (reference sequence). V lost 5 bases to trimming and J lost 4 bases; unmatched junction nucleotides: 9. The CDR3 has 15 residues. The DNA for the CDR3 is TGTGCCAGCAGCCCCGGGACAGGGCCCCTTTACGAGCAGTACTTC. As protein: CASSPGTGPLYEQYF.

V usage is TRBV6-6 and J usage is TRBJ1-4, with D perhaps matching TRBD1 (6 bases). Trimming pared 7 bases from V and 4 bases from J, leaving 13 bases between. The CDR3 is 14 amino acids. CDR1 is MNHNY and CDR2 is SVGAGI in the germline V gene (reference sequence). CDR3 DNA sequence: TGTGCCAGCATCGAACAGGGTCGTAATGAAAAACTGTTTTTT. It is translated as CASIEQGRNEKLFF.

V is TRBV21-1 and J is TRBJ1-2; no check of the table's D call, TRBD1, against the DNA was made. TRBV21-1 is a pseudogene. There are 20 residues in the CDR3. The CDR3 DNA sequence: TGTGCCAGCAGCAAAGCGCGGCGACAGGGGAATGTAAAGGGGGTGAGCGGCTACACCTTC. This codes for CASSKARRQGNVKGVSGYTF.

The gene calls are TRBV29-1 and TRBJ1-2; no clear D. The CDR3 spans 13 residues. From germline, CDR1 is SQVTM and CDR2 ANQGSEA. Trimming shortened V by 3 bases and J by 3 bases, and 11 bases separated the two germline ends. CDR3 region: CSVDGGKHYGYTF. In nucleotides, the CDR3 is TGCAGCGTTGACGGAGGAAAGCACTATGGCTACACCTTC.

The J gene is TRBJ1-6, the V gene TRBV27; a weak D match, TRBD1 (5 bases). Germline lookup yields CDR1 MNHEY and CDR2 SMNVEV (reference sequence). CDR3 length equals 15 residues. V was trimmed by 5 bases and J by 11 bases, leaving 19 bases between them. As DNA, the CDR3 is TGTGCCAGCAGTCCAAACCAGGGTTTCATTGCACCCCTCCACTTT. As protein: CASSPNQGFIAPLHF.

J is TRBJ1-2 and V is TRBV28; 7 nucleotides match TRBD1. The CDR3 length is 14 residues. V was clipped by 3 bases and J by 2 bases; unmatched bases: 3. The germline gives CDR1 MDHEN, CDR2 SYDVKM. The CDR3 coding sequence is TGTGCCAGCAGTTTGGACAGGACCAACTATGGCTACACCTTC. Its protein product is CASSLDRTNYGYTF.

CDR3 region: CASSLVAGTGDWSPLHF. In DNA form, the CDR3 reads TGCGCCAGCAGCTTGGTAGCCGGGACAGGGGACTGGTCACCCCTCCACTTT. The chain is built from TRBV5-1 and TRBJ1-6, with TRBD1 identical over 10 bases. V shed 0 bases, J shed 10 bases, and the junction held 10 bases outside the gene matches. Germline V gene sequence: CDR1 SGHRS, CDR2 YFSETQ. The CDR3 spans 17 residues.

J is TRBJ2-2 and V is TRBV28; D uncertain. The CDR3 extends over 13 amino acids. V lost 3 bases to trimming and J lost 7 bases, with 9 bases between them. Germline lookup yields CDR1 MDHEN and CDR2 SYDVKM. CDR3 sequence reads: CASSLVQVGELFF. As DNA, the CDR3 is TGTGCCAGCAGTTTGGTACAAGTCGGGGAGCTGTTTTTT.

V and J are TRBV7-2 and TRBJ2-7, with D perhaps assigned TRBD1 or TRBD2 (5 bases each). Between the trimmed V and J ends, which lost 3 bases and 2 bases, there was a span of 14 bases. Germline CDR1 SGHTA, CDR2 FQGNSA. The CDR3 consists of 15 residues. In nucleotides, the CDR3 is TGTGCCAGCAGCTTGCATCTGAGGGGAACCTACGAGCAGTACTTC. As protein: CASSLHLRGTYEQYF.

This chain uses TRBV5-4 with TRBJ1-1; D perhaps matches TRBD1 (5 bases). The ends were cut back, 0 bases at V and 4 bases at J, with 16 bases in the middle. This CDR3 is 16 amino acids long. Germline V gene sequence: CDR1 SGHNT, CDR2 YYREEE (reference sequence). The CDR3: CASSLAQGTRGTEAFF. CDR3 sequence (DNA): TGTGCCAGCAGCTTGGCTCAAGGGACGCGGGGCACTGAAGCTTTCTTT.

The genes are TRBV28 and TRBJ2-1; 8 nucleotides agree with TRBD1. The V segment lost 5 bases and the J segment 13 bases; nucleotides outside the gene matches: 10. The CDR3 consists of 13 residues. Germline V lookup: CDR1 MDHEN, CDR2 SYDVKM. CDR3 in amino acids: CASSEDRGSQQFF. The CDR3 nucleotides read TGTGCCAGCAGTGAAGACAGGGGTTCGCAACAGTTCTTC. Looking up the rest from reference TRBV28 and TRBJ2-1 gives the full variable domain: DVKVTQSSRYLVKRTGEKVFLECVQDMDHENMFWYRQDPGLGLRLIYFSYDVKMKEKGDIPEGYSVSREKKERFSLILESASTNQTSMYLCASSEDRGSQQFFGPGTRLTVL.

Only one count was recorded for this clone. The rearrangement links TRBV7-9 to TRBJ2-1, with D possibly being TRBD1 or TRBD2 (5 bases each). This CDR3 comprises 15 residues. With 5 bases removed from V and 5 bases from J, the gap between germline ends came to 16 bases. From germline, CDR1 is SEHNR and CDR2 FQNEAQ (reference sequence). The CDR3 region has the DNA TGTGCCAGCAGCCACTGGTGGGGGAGTCACAATGAGCAGTTCTTC. Translation: CASSHWWGSHNEQFF.

The chain employs TRBV6-5 and TRBJ2-1; D is unclear. The germline V gene has CDR1 MNHEY and CDR2 SVGAGI. Trimming removed 4 bases from V and 0 bases from J, with 10 bases in between. The CDR3 loop spans 15 amino acids. CDR3 coding DNA: TGTGCCAGCAGTTTGGACCGGAGCTCCTACAATGAGCAGTTCTTC. Protein product: CASSLDRSSYNEQFF.